A single TCR beta chain is shown here with its context. What it binds is unknown. A multiplex PCR was run with 60 Vbeta primers and 13 Jbeta primers. The data were produced by immunoSEQ multiplex PCR, yet TCRdb's version contains in-frame clones alone and is incomplete. Of about 190,000 clones listed, roughly 81% were seen once; the top ten hold over 2%. This sample stems from a study of cytomegalovirus exposure and HLA in healthy donors. Turning to the study itself: Within the Caucasian-associated ancestry cluster were around 81% of the roughly 400 genotyped donors.

General study results and limits: As a later analysis revealed, the rate of TCR association differed by HLA locus, with DRB1 most and HLA-C fewest. Analysis performed later found roughly 17,000 TCR beta sequences associated with HLA alleles at 0.05 false discovery rate.

V dropped 5 bases and J dropped 8 bases, with 12 bases sitting between them. The CDR3 extends over 12 amino acids. Germline V gives CDR1 SGHAT, CDR2 FQDESV (reference sequence). This TCR derives from a woman aged 25 to 39 in good health and CMV-seropositive. The source material was PBMCs. The genes are TRBV11-1 and TRBJ1-2; TRBD1 might be the D (5 bases). This CDR3 is CASSQAGYGYTF. The DNA of the CDR3 is TGTGCCAGCAGCCAGGCAGGGTACGGCTACACCTTC.